The 16 T cell receptor beta chains below were found in one sample sequenced in a study of cytomegalovirus exposure and HLA in healthy donors. Vbeta (60) and Jbeta (13) primers were used in the PCR. TCRdb keeps only in-frame clones here, not all; method: immunoSEQ multiplex PCR. In the table there are 170,000 or so clones, around 81% of which are singletons. The sample consisted of PBMCs. All receptors come from a man aged 35 to 55 in good health and CMV-seronegative.

The gene calls are TRBV27 and TRBJ2-1, with TRBD2 matching over 11 bases. J was trimmed by 3 bases and V by 6 bases; bases with no gene match: 4. CDR3 length equals 15 residues. CDR1 MNHEY and CDR2 SMNVEV come from the germline V gene (reference sequence). Here the CDR3 DNA reads TGTGCCAGCAGCCTGACTAGCGGGGACTACAATGAGCAGTTCTTC. It yields the protein CASSLTSGDYNEQFF.

V and J are TRBV19 and TRBJ2-2; weak D call: TRBD1 (5 bases). Germline V gene data show CDR1 as LNHDA and CDR2 as SQIVND (reference sequence). V lost 5 bases, J lost 1 base, and 5 bases lay in between. CDR3 length equals 13 residues. CDR3 residues: CASSGQNTGELFF. The CDR3 DNA is TGTGCCAGTAGTGGACAGAACACCGGGGAGCTGTTTTTT.

The chain has TRBV4-1 and TRBJ2-3; TRBD1 matches 8 bases. CDR1 and CDR2 (germline): MGHRA, YSYEKL. V lost 0 bases, J lost 6 bases, and 11 bases stayed unmatched. The CDR3 contains 17 residues. The CDR3 nucleotides read TGCGCCAGCAGCCAAGATAGCGGACAGGGCTGGGGGGATACGCAGTATTTT. It specifies CASSQDSGQGWGDTQYF.

The chain couples TRBV10-3 to TRBJ1-4; D is undetermined. Germline V CDR1 and CDR2: ENHRY, SYGVKD. The CDR3 totals 16 residues. Trimming removed 3 bases from V and 0 bases from J, with 11 bases in between. The DNA for the CDR3 is TGTGCCATCAGTGATGGGTTCGGGGCAACTAATGAAAAACTGTTTTTT. Translation gives CAISDGFGATNEKLFF.

This chain uses TRBV4-3 with TRBJ2-5; 7 bases line up with TRBD1. V gave up 3 bases and J gave up 1 base; unmatched junction bases: 20. In germline, CDR1 is LGHNA, CDR2 YSLEER. The CDR3 contains 20 residues. CDR3 region: CASSHWLRPGTTGIQETQYF. CDR3 bases: TGCGCCAGCAGCCACTGGCTGCGCCCGGGAACGACAGGGATCCAAGAGACCCAGTACTTC.

This sequence joins TRBV6-6 and TRBJ2-7, with 8 bases lining up with TRBD1. J was trimmed by 4 bases and V by 5 bases; bases with no gene match: 7. The CDR3 has 14 amino acids. The germline gives CDR1 MNHNY, CDR2 SVGAGI (reference sequence). CDR3 in DNA: TGTGCCAGCAGTGGTGGACAGGGCCGATACGAGCAGTACTTC. This encodes CASSGGQGRYEQYF.

This chain connects TRBV7-2 to TRBJ2-1; no reliable D call. In germline, CDR1 is SGHTA, CDR2 FQGNSA. The CDR3 loop spans 13 amino acids. Trimming left V 5 bases short and J 9 bases short, with 14 bases between. The CDR3, as DNA: TGTGCCAGCAGCCCCCCGGTAGTGGTTGAGCAGTTCTTC. The encoded protein is CASSPPVVVEQFF.

The rearrangement uses TRBV5-1 and TRBJ2-7; D may be TRBD2 (5 bases). This CDR3 is 13 amino acids long. V lost 5 bases and J 0 bases, leaving 9 bases between the germline ends. CDR1 and CDR2 from the germline V gene are SGHRS and YFSETQ. Written as DNA, the CDR3 is TGCGCCAGCAGTTCCGGGGTCTCCTACGAGCAGTACTTC. This sequence encodes CASSSGVSYEQYF.

CDR3 protein: CASSSVGREAEAFF. For the CDR3, the DNA is TGTGCCAGCAGTTCTGTGGGGCGCGAGGCTGAAGCTTTCTTT. The chain recombines TRBV27 with TRBJ1-1, with D maybe TRBD1 (5 bases). The CDR3 is 14 residues long. With 4 bases removed from V and 6 bases from J, the gap between germline ends came to 15 bases. Germline lookup yields CDR1 MNHEY and CDR2 SMNVEV (reference sequence).

This clone is categorized as medium-sized. The gene calls are TRBV5-4 and TRBJ2-1; weak D call: TRBD1 (5 bases). Germline loops: CDR1 SGHNT, CDR2 YYREEE (reference sequence). This CDR3 has 13 residues. Trimming cost V 4 bases and J 8 bases, with 13 bases left between them. The CDR3, as DNA: TGTGCCAGCAGCCGTTCAGGGTTGGATGAGCAGTTCTTC. Translation: CASSRSGLDEQFF.

The chain links TRBV5-6 to TRBJ2-5; a weak D match, TRBD2 (6 bases). V lost 4 bases and J 5 bases, leaving 15 bases between the germline ends. Germline V gene data show CDR1 as SGHDT and CDR2 as YYEEEE. This CDR3 has 14 residues. CDR3 protein: CASSTDTREETQYF. CDR3 nucleotides: TGTGCCAGCAGCACGGACACCCGGGAGGAGACCCAGTACTTC. Complete variable domain (other parts from reference TRBV5-6 and TRBJ2-5): DAGVTQSPTHLIKTRGQQVTLRCSPKSGHDTVSWYQQALGQGPQFIFQYYEEEERQRGNFPDRFSGHQFPNYSSELNVNALLLGDSALYLCASSTDTREETQYFGPGTRLLVL.

The V and J genes are TRBV6-5 and TRBJ1-2; no clear D gene. CDR3 length: 15 amino acids. Germline V gene lookup returns CDR1 MNHEY and CDR2 SVGAGI. The V and J ends lost 7 bases and 3 bases respectively, with 18 bases between them. CDR3 in DNA: TGTGCCAGCACCTTCGGAGGGAACGGGGACTATGGCTACACCTTC. This encodes CASTFGGNGDYGYTF.

The chain combines TRBV27 with TRBJ2-5; D gene uncertain. Per germline, CDR1 MNHEY and CDR2 SMNVEV (reference sequence). The length of the CDR3 is 13 residues. Trimming pared 3 bases from V and 4 bases from J, leaving 9 bases between. The CDR3 reads CASSFGPLETQYF. The DNA for the CDR3 is TGTGCCAGCAGTTTTGGGCCTCTAGAGACCCAGTACTTC.

The genes are TRBV6-5 and TRBJ1-6; 9 bases match TRBD1. V was clipped by 6 bases and J by 10 bases; unmatched bases: 7. Germline CDR1 is MNHEY and CDR2 is SVGAGI. This CDR3 spans 14 amino acids. CDR3 bases: TGTGCCAGCAGACCGGGACAGGGACGATCACCCCTCCACTTT. Its protein is CASRPGQGRSPLHF.

The chain is built from TRBV7-2 and TRBJ2-5, with D possibly matching TRBD1 (5 bases). V was pared by 5 bases and J by 9 bases, with 16 bases between. CDR3 size: 13 residues. Looked up from germline, CDR1 is SGHTA and CDR2 is FQGNSA. The CDR3 nucleotides are TGTGCCAGCAGCACAACAGGTCTGAGGTCCCAGTACTTC. Residues: CASSTTGLRSQYF.

This rearrangement joins TRBV21-1 to TRBJ1-1. TRBV21-1 is flagged as a pseudogene. The CDR3 length is 18 residues. The CDR3 loop reads CASSKSDRGARGVTEAFF. Here the CDR3 DNA reads TGTGCCAGCAGCAAATCCGACCGGGGGGCGCGTGGCGTCACTGAAGCTTTCTTT.